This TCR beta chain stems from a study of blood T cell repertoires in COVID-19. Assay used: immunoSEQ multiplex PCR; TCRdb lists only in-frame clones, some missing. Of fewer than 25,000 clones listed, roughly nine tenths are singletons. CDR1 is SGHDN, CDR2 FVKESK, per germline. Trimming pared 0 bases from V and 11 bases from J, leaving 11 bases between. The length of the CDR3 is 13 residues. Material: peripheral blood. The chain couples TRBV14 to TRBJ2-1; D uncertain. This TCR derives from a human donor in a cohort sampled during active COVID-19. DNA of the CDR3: TGTGCCAGCAGCCAAGATCGATCGAGTAAGCAGTTCTTC. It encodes CASSQDRSSKQFF.